Presented here are 11 T cell receptor beta chains from one specimen sequenced in a study of T cells in Graves' hyperthyroidism and ophthalmopathy. RNA transcripts were the template for amplifying TCR beta CDR3 regions. The HTBI primer set was used in a first-round RT-PCR of the TCR CDR3. TCRdb reanalysed the multiplex PCR reads using MiXCR and keeps one entry per CDR3 protein. The sample contains 250,000 to 300,000 distinct CDR3 sequences, roughly an eighth of which appear only once. The sequenced sample consisted of blood. Receptors were obtained from a woman aged 40 to 50 with Graves' hyperthyroidism.

The chain joins TRBV10-3 to TRBJ2-2; 10 positions match TRBD2. V trimming: 6 bases; J trimming: 3 bases; junction bases outside the gene matches: 4. The CDR3 length is 15 residues. The germline CDR1 and CDR2 sequences are ENHRY and SYGVKD. The CDR3, as DNA: TGTGCCATCAGAAGAGCGGGAGGGGACACCGGGGAGCTGTTTTTT. Translating gives CAIRRAGGDTGELFF.

In its sample, this clonotype was seen many times. The chain combines TRBV7-8 with TRBJ2-1; no clear D. This CDR3 region has 14 residues. The germline gives CDR1 SGHVS, CDR2 FQNEAQ. V gave up 0 bases and J gave up 6 bases, with 9 bases separating them. The CDR3 DNA follows: TGTGCCAGCAGCTTAGCGTTTATAGGCAATGAGCAGTTCTTC. Its protein product is CASSLAFIGNEQFF.

The V and J genes are TRBV6-1 and TRBJ2-2; tentative D call: TRBD2 (6 bases). Trimming shortened V by 6 bases and J by 8 bases, and 19 bases separated the two germline ends. Germline V gene sequence: CDR1 MNHNS, CDR2 SASEGT. The CDR3 contains 15 residues. CDR3 nucleotides: TGTGCCAGCAGCCGGCTGGGCTGGGGAGGAGGGGAGCTGTTTTTT. Protein sequence: CASSRLGWGGGELFF.

In this sample, this clonotype turned up a few times. A much larger clone differs by one base, so this may be a read error. The rearrangement joins TRBV2 to TRBJ2-2; tentative D call: TRBD1 (5 bases). CDR1 is SNHLY, CDR2 FYNNEI, per germline. V shed 6 bases and J shed 4 bases, with 12 bases lying between them. This CDR3 spans 14 amino acids. The CDR3 coding sequence is TGTGCCAGCAGGCAGACAGTGAGCACCGGGGAGCTGTTTTTT. Translated: CASRQTVSTGELFF. The complete variable domain, with remaining parts taken from reference TRBV2 and TRBJ2-2, reads EPEVTQTPSHQVTQMGQEVILRCVPISNHLYFYWYRQILGQKVEFLVSFYNNEISEKSEIFDDQFSVERPDGSNFTLKIRSTKLEDSAMYFCASRQTVSTGELFFGEGSRLTVL.

In this sample, this clonotype turned up many times. This chain uses TRBV5-1 with TRBJ1-1, with a tentative D call TRBD1 (5 bases). Germline values: CDR1 SGHRS, CDR2 YFSETQ. V lost 4 bases and J lost 0, with 16 bases in between. There are 16 residues in the CDR3. The CDR3 DNA is TGCGCCAGCAGCACGATGGGGGGGAAAATGAACACTGAAGCTTTCTTT. Its protein product is CASSTMGGKMNTEAFF.

This clonotype was seen repeatedly, ten times or more. V and J are TRBV6-1 and TRBJ2-3; 14 bases agree with TRBD2. Germline-derived CDR1 and CDR2 are MNHNS and SASEGT. The CDR3 spans 16 residues. V dropped 5 bases and J dropped 6; count of bases not matched to a gene: 7. The chain's CDR3 is CASSPGTSGSGDTQYF. The CDR3 region has the DNA TGTGCCAGCAGTCCCGGGACTAGCGGGAGTGGTGATACGCAGTATTTT.

This chain joins TRBV18 and TRBJ2-7, with D uncertain. The ends were cut back, 6 bases at V and 1 base at J, with 19 bases in the middle. Germline CDR1 and CDR2: KGHSH and LQKENI. The CDR3 totals 16 residues. The CDR3 nucleotides read TGTGCCAGCTCCCCCCGGGCCTTTCCCACTTCCTACGAGCAGTACTTC. It codes for CASSPRAFPTSYEQYF.

This clonotype has ten or more counts. The V and J genes are TRBV2 and TRBJ1-2; D gene unclear. Looked up from germline, CDR1 is SNHLY and CDR2 is FYNNEI. Trimming left V 3 bases short and J 8 bases short, with 16 bases between. The CDR3 runs to 14 residues. DNA for the CDR3: TGTGCCAGCAGTGAGTTCTCGCGGACGGGAGGCTACACCTTC. Amino acids: CASSEFSRTGGYTF.

There are many counts of this clonotype. V and J are TRBV24-1 and TRBJ2-3, with D tentatively TRBD2 (6 bases). The CDR3 spans 17 residues. Trimming shortened V by 4 bases and J by 1 base, and 17 bases separated the two germline ends. Germline CDR1 reads KGHDR; CDR2 reads SFDVKD. The CDR3, as DNA: TGTGCCACCAGTGACGAACCTAGGAGGGGCGGCACAGATACGCAGTATTTT. It encodes CATSDEPRRGGTDTQYF.

J is TRBJ2-7 and V is TRBV5-1; 10 nucleotides line up with TRBD2. The CDR3 has 16 amino acids. The V segment lost 6 bases and the J segment 7 bases; nucleotides outside the gene matches: 16. Per germline, CDR1 SGHRS and CDR2 YFSETQ. The CDR3 reads CASTPNIGLAAGEQYF. DNA for the CDR3: TGCGCCAGCACCCCAAACATAGGACTAGCGGCGGGGGAGCAGTACTTC.

This clonotype appeared many times. V usage is TRBV2 and J usage is TRBJ2-5; TRBD2 might be the D (7 bases). The CDR3 has 16 residues. CDR1 is SNHLY and CDR2 is FYNNEI in the germline V gene. V gave up 7 bases and J gave up 4 bases, with 22 bases separating them. The CDR3 sequence: CASTFRSGGAGETQYF. The CDR3 DNA is TGTGCCAGCACCTTTAGAAGTGGGGGGGCAGGAGAGACCCAGTACTTC.